This T cell receptor (beta chain) was retrieved from a study of low-dose radiotherapy and immunotherapy resistance in tumors. Study at large: Participants in Cohort 1 were administered 0.5 Gy per fraction at 2-week intervals, to a cumulative dose of 6.5 Gy.

Time point indicated: before trial treatment. Nivolumab, ipilimumab, aspirin, low-dose cyclophosphamide and low-dose radiotherapy were all administered to the donors. The length of the CDR3 is 14 residues. Germline loops: CDR1 MNHEY, CDR2 SMNVEV (reference sequence). Trimming left V 7 bases short and J 10 bases short, with 22 bases between. Alpha and beta chains were covered, as first-strand cDNA relied on TRAV- and TRBV-specific primers. TCRs underwent roughly 19 PCR cycles of amplification with a constant-region primer and V-primer adapter. TCRdb redid the calling of the reads with MiXCR, one entry per CDR3 protein. The sample holds about 82,000 distinct CDR3 sequences, under 20% seen once. In its sample, this clonotype was seen many times.

Sequenced material: PBMCs, taken before treatment. This clonotype originated in a male donor with prostate cancer. The rearrangement links TRBV27 to TRBJ1-1; D is possibly TRBD1 (6 bases). CDR3 sequence reads: CASTSGAGGRRAFF. The DNA for the CDR3 is TGTGCCAGCACTTCAGGGGCGGGAGGTCGTAGAGCTTTCTTT.